These 29 T cell receptor beta chains share one sample of origin, sequenced in a study of cytomegalovirus exposure and HLA in healthy donors. Primers for the PCR totalled 60 Vbeta and 13 Jbeta. Sequencing was performed with immunoSEQ multiplex PCR; in TCRdb, only in-frame clones are kept and a portion is missing. Here the sample spans 220,000 or so clones, around 86% being singletons. The sequenced material came from PBMCs. The receptors stem from a middle-aged woman in good health and CMV-seronegative.

The chain combines TRBV28 with TRBJ2-3, with TRBD2 matching 10 bases. CDR3 length: 15 amino acids. V was pared by 8 bases and J by 5 bases, with 10 bases of the junction left unmatched. Germline CDR1 and CDR2: MDHEN and SYDVKM. CDR3 region: CASGDRTSGRDTQYF. CDR3 DNA: TGTGCCAGCGGGGACAGGACTAGCGGAAGAGATACGCAGTATTTT.

J is TRBJ2-2 and V is TRBV9; 9 bases align to TRBD2. The germline CDR1 and CDR2 sequences are SGDLS and YYNGEE. The V and J ends lost 4 bases and 1 base, in that order; junction bases with no gene match: 2. This CDR3 has 15 amino acids. CDR3 in DNA: TGTGCCAGCAGCCCGACTAGCGGGAACACCGGGGAGCTGTTTTTT. Amino acids: CASSPTSGNTGELFF.

This chain joins TRBV5-1 and TRBJ2-5; possible D gene TRBD2, 5 bases. Looked up from germline, CDR1 is SGHRS and CDR2 is YFSETQ. Trimming removed 3 bases from V and 5 bases from J, with 17 bases in between. The CDR3 loop spans 15 amino acids. The CDR3 nucleotides are TGCGCCAGCAGCTCGTTCCCCGGGATGGGCGAGACCCAGTACTTC. Translation gives CASSSFPGMGETQYF.

The genes are TRBV4-2 and TRBJ2-2, with D possibly matching TRBD2 (5 bases). With 1 base removed from V and 3 bases from J, the gap between germline ends came to 9 bases. The germline V gene has CDR1 LGHNA and CDR2 YNFKEQ. The CDR3 loop spans 15 amino acids. Here the CDR3 DNA reads TGTGCCAGCAGCCAAGCCCCCGGGGACACCGGGGAGCTGTTTTTT. It yields the protein CASSQAPGDTGELFF.

The chain links TRBV28 to TRBJ1-5, with D uncertain. V was trimmed by 2 bases and J by 5 bases, leaving 7 bases between them. The CDR3 length is 13 residues. Germline lookup yields CDR1 MDHEN and CDR2 SYDVKM. The CDR3 DNA sequence: TGTGCCAGCAGTTTAGGCAACCATCAGCCCCAGCATTTT. This codes for CASSLGNHQPQHF.

The genes are TRBV27 and TRBJ2-6; possible D gene TRBD1, 6 bases. Trimming stripped 0 bases from V and 0 bases from J, with 15 bases between. CDR1 and CDR2 (germline): MNHEY, SMNVEV (reference sequence). The length of the CDR3 is 19 residues. CDR3 amino acids: CASSLSFRQAFSGANVLTF. The CDR3 bases are TGTGCCAGCAGTTTATCCTTCCGACAGGCTTTCTCTGGGGCCAACGTCCTGACTTTC. The whole variable domain, remainder taken from reference TRBV27 and TRBJ2-6, is EAQVTQNPRYLITVTGKKLTVTCSQNMNHEYMSWYRQDPGLGLRQIYYSMNVEVTDKGDVPEGYKVSRKEKRNFPLILESPSPNQTSLYFCASSLSFRQAFSGANVLTFGAGSRLTVL.

The chain employs TRBV7-8 and TRBJ2-7; 8 nucleotides agree with TRBD1. Trimming at V came to 3 bases and at J to 4 bases, leaving 11 bases not matched to a gene. Germline assignment: CDR1 SGHVS and CDR2 FQNEAQ. This CDR3 comprises 16 residues. This CDR3 reads CASSFRDRGGFYEQYF. The CDR3 bases are TGTGCCAGCAGCTTCCGCGACAGGGGAGGCTTTTACGAGCAGTACTTC.

The chain carries TRBV27 and TRBJ2-2; maybe TRBD1 (6 bases). The CDR3 runs to 14 residues. Trimming shortened V by 0 bases and J by 5 bases, and 7 bases separated the two germline ends. Germline CDR1 reads MNHEY; CDR2 reads SMNVEV (reference sequence). CDR3 in DNA: TGTGCCAGCAGTTTATCACAGGGTACCGGGGAGCTGTTTTTT. Amino acid sequence: CASSLSQGTGELFF.

This clone was seen just once. The CDR3 DNA reads TGTGCCAGTACCTTTGGTCTGGTTACAGGGGATGGCTACACCTTC. Protein product: CASTFGLVTGDGYTF. V usage is TRBV19 and J usage is TRBJ1-2, with TRBD1 matching over 7 bases. J gave up 6 bases and V 7 bases, and 14 bases lay outside the gene matches. CDR1 LNHDA and CDR2 SQIVND come from the germline V gene (reference sequence). The CDR3 is 15 residues long.

The chain recombines TRBV7-6 with TRBJ2-7, with 9 bases identical to TRBD1. The CDR3 extends over 14 amino acids. Unmatched junction bases numbered 11, after V lost 5 bases and J lost 9 bases. Germline assignment: CDR1 SGHVS and CDR2 FNYEAQ. The chain's CDR3 is CASSTRTGAVVQYF. CDR3 bases: TGTGCCAGCAGCACCCGGACAGGGGCAGTGGTGCAGTACTTC. The whole variable domain, filled in from reference TRBV7-6 and TRBJ2-7, reads GAGVSQSPRYKVTKRGQDVALRCDPISGHVSLYWYRQALGQGPEFLTYFNYEAQQDKSGLPNDRFSAERPEGSISTLTIQRTEQRDSAMYRCASSTRTGAVVQYFGPGTRLTVT.

The chain combines TRBV7-9 with TRBJ1-3, with 8 bases aligning to TRBD1. The CDR3 is 11 residues long. Germline V gene data show CDR1 as SEHNR and CDR2 as FQNEAQ (reference sequence). V trimming: 6 bases; J trimming: 12 bases; junction bases outside the gene matches: 4. DNA of the CDR3: TGTGCCAGCAGAAATGACAGGGGCATATATTTT. Protein sequence: CASRNDRGIYF.

The chain links TRBV5-1 to TRBJ2-3, with a weak D call TRBD2 (6 bases). The germline gives CDR1 SGHRS, CDR2 YFSETQ. This CDR3 has 14 amino acids. V gave up 5 bases and J gave up 0 bases, with 10 bases separating them. DNA of the CDR3: TGCGCCAGCAGAGTAGCGGTCAGCACAGATACGCAGTATTTT. This sequence encodes CASRVAVSTDTQYF.

The chain carries TRBV5-4 and TRBJ2-3, with TRBD2 identical over 7 bases. Per germline, CDR1 SGHNT and CDR2 YYREEE (reference sequence). The CDR3 totals 16 residues. V lost 0 bases to trimming and J lost 1 base; unmatched junction nucleotides: 5. For the CDR3, the DNA is TGTGCCAGCAGCTTGGCCCGGGGAGGGGGCACAGATACGCAGTATTTT. Amino acid sequence: CASSLARGGGTDTQYF. Complete variable domain (other parts from reference TRBV5-4 and TRBJ2-3): ETGVTQSPTHLIKTRGQQVTLRCSSQSGHNTVSWYQQALGQGPQFIFQYYREEENGRGNFPPRFSGLQFPNYSSELNVNALELDDSALYLCASSLARGGGTDTQYFGPGTRLTVL.

The chain joins TRBV18 to TRBJ1-1, with 8 bases identical to TRBD1. The CDR3 consists of 15 residues. In germline, CDR1 is KGHSH, CDR2 LQKENI. The ends lost 8 bases at V and 4 bases at J; junction bases unmatched: 12. The CDR3 region is CASRRTGGISTEAFF. For the CDR3, the DNA is TGTGCCAGCCGACGTACAGGGGGTATCTCCACTGAAGCTTTCTTT.

This clone was seen only once. The rearrangement uses TRBV14 and TRBJ2-2; D is undetermined. The V end lost 3 bases, the J end lost 5 bases, and 7 bases lay between the germline ends. CDR1 is SGHDN and CDR2 is FVKESK in the germline V gene. This CDR3 comprises 13 residues. The CDR3 region has the DNA TGTGCCAGCAGCCAGTTTATGACCGGGGAGCTGTTTTTT. Protein product: CASSQFMTGELFF.

V gene TRBV6-5 combines with J gene TRBJ2-7; TRBD1 aligns across 9 bases. The CDR3 is made up of 14 amino acids. The germline V gene has CDR1 MNHEY and CDR2 SVGAGI. V was pared by 2 bases and J by 3 bases, with 2 bases of the junction left unmatched. CDR3 DNA: TGTGCCAGCAGTTACAAGGACAGGGGCTACGAGCAGTACTTC. Encoded protein: CASSYKDRGYEQYF.

This clone was observed once. V usage is TRBV30 and J usage is TRBJ1-3; TRBD1 matches at 8 bases. The CDR3 has 15 residues. Looked up from germline, CDR1 is GTSNPN and CDR2 is SVGIG (reference sequence). Germline trimming cut 3 bases from V and 5 bases from J; bases unmatched to any gene: 9. As DNA, the CDR3 is TGTGCCTGGAGCTACGGACAGGGCGAGCGAAACACCATATATTTT. It is translated as CAWSYGQGERNTIYF.

The chain employs TRBV5-4 and TRBJ2-3, with 13 nucleotides matching TRBD2. Looked up from germline, CDR1 is SGHNT and CDR2 is YYREEE (reference sequence). The CDR3 is made up of 16 amino acids. J gave up 4 bases and V 6 bases, and 8 bases lay outside the gene matches. CDR3: CASNPGLAGRADTQYF. The CDR3 coding sequence is TGTGCCAGCAACCCGGGACTAGCGGGACGGGCAGATACGCAGTATTTT.

The rearrangement links TRBV2 to TRBJ2-1; 11 bases are shared with TRBD2. With 8 bases clipped from V and 5 bases from J, the junction kept 5 bases outside the gene matches. Per germline, CDR1 SNHLY and CDR2 FYNNEI. The CDR3 runs 14 residues. CDR3 bases: TGTGCCAGCCTTCTAGCGGGAGGCCACAATGAGCAGTTCTTC. The encoded protein is CASLLAGGHNEQFF.

This sequence joins TRBV12-5 and TRBJ1-1; 7 bases agree with TRBD1. This CDR3 is 14 amino acids long. In germline, CDR1 is LGHNT, CDR2 FRNRAP. Losses at the gene ends were 7 bases for V and 1 base for J; bases not matched to a gene: 6. The CDR3 DNA reads TGTGCTAGTGTCCAGACAGGGAGGAACACTGAAGCTTTCTTT. Translating gives CASVQTGRNTEAFF.

The V call is TRBV19, the J call TRBJ2-2; 11 nucleotides match TRBD2. Germline trimming cut 7 bases from V and 4 bases from J; bases unmatched to any gene: 17. This CDR3 is built from 19 residues. The germline V gene has CDR1 LNHDA and CDR2 SQIVND (reference sequence). Here the CDR3 DNA reads TGTGCCAGTAAGGCCCCCCTAGCGGGAGGACATAATGGCACCGGGGAGCTGTTTTTT. As protein: CASKAPLAGGHNGTGELFF.

The chain links TRBV6-5 to TRBJ2-7; TRBD2 matches 14 bases. The germline V gene encodes CDR1 MNHEY and CDR2 SVGAGI. After removal of 6 bases from V and 5 bases from J, the junction contained 3 bases not matched to a gene. The CDR3 is made up of 14 amino acids. CDR3 DNA: TGTGCCAGCAGACGGGGACTAGCGGGAGACGAGCAGTACTTC. Translating gives CASRRGLAGDEQYF.

This clone has a single count. The chain combines TRBV6-5 with TRBJ2-5, with D perhaps TRBD2 (6 bases). The closer fit of TRBJ2-7 to the DNA end suggests the J call may be wrong. Germline CDR1 reads MNHEY; CDR2 reads SVGAGI. CDR3 length: 13 amino acids. CDR3 coding DNA: TGTGCCAGCAGTTACCGGGAGACCTACGAGCAGTACTTC. This sequence encodes CASSYRETYEQYF.

The CDR3 nucleotides read TGTGCCAGCAGCCCGGGGACTAGCAACCAAGAGACCCAGTACTTC. This codes for CASSPGTSNQETQYF. The chain recombines TRBV7-8 with TRBJ2-5; 9 bases agree with TRBD2. Germline CDR1 SGHVS, CDR2 FQNEAQ. Trimming took 5 bases from V and 0 from J; bases not matched to a gene: 4. The CDR3 length is 15 residues. Drawing the rest from reference TRBV7-8 and TRBJ2-5, the complete variable domain is GAGVSQSPRYKVAKRGQDVALRCDPISGHVSLFWYQQALGQGPEFLTYFQNEAQLDKSGLPSDRFFAERPEGSVSTLKIQRTQQEDSAVYLCASSPGTSNQETQYFGPGTRLLVL.

The V call is TRBV7-3, the J call TRBJ2-3; possible D gene TRBD2, 5 bases. CDR1 is SGHTA and CDR2 is FQGTGA in the germline V gene. This CDR3 comprises 15 residues. V was pared by 5 bases and J by 4 bases, with 16 bases between. CDR3 sequence (DNA): TGTGCCAGCAGCCCGTTTGCCAGCGGTTCAGATACGCAGTATTTT. Translating gives CASSPFASGSDTQYF.

The chain couples TRBV6-1 to TRBJ1-1; the D is unclear. The CDR3 extends over 13 amino acids. V lost 5 bases and J 2 bases, leaving 9 bases between the germline ends. The germline CDR1 and CDR2 sequences are MNHNS and SASEGT. CDR3 loop: CASSHGSNTEAFF. The DNA of the CDR3 is TGTGCCAGCAGTCACGGGAGCAACACTGAAGCTTTCTTT.

The genes are TRBV11-2 and TRBJ2-3; TRBD1 matches at 8 bases. Germline V gene lookup returns CDR1 SGHAT and CDR2 FQNNGV. V gave up 5 bases and J gave up 4 bases; unmatched junction bases: 8. The CDR3 covers 15 residues. DNA of the CDR3: TGTGCCAGCAGCCGAACGGGACAGGCGGCAGATACGCAGTATTTT. Its translation: CASSRTGQAADTQYF. The whole variable domain, remainder taken from reference TRBV11-2 and TRBJ2-3, is EAGVAQSPRYKIIEKRQSVAFWCNPISGHATLYWYQQILGQGPKLLIQFQNNGVVDDSQLPKDRFSAERLKGVDSTLKIQPAKLEDSAVYLCASSRTGQAADTQYFGPGTRLTVL.

This chain connects TRBV27 to TRBJ2-7, with 8 bases that match TRBD2. The germline V gene encodes CDR1 MNHEY and CDR2 SMNVEV (reference sequence). The CDR3 is 14 amino acids. After removal of 3 bases from V and 3 bases from J, the junction contained 4 bases not matched to a gene. CDR3 sequence: CASSFSGSGYEQYF. CDR3 sequence (DNA): TGTGCCAGCAGTTTCAGCGGGAGTGGCTACGAGCAGTACTTC.

The chain combines TRBV6-5 with TRBJ1-2, with TRBD1 identical over 8 bases. The germline CDR1 and CDR2 sequences are MNHEY and SVGAGI. After removal of 6 bases from V and 8 bases from J, the junction contained 8 bases not matched to a gene. This CDR3 has 13 amino acids. The CDR3 region is CASSLGTGWGYTF. CDR3 nucleotides: TGTGCCAGCAGCCTCGGGACAGGCTGGGGCTACACCTTC.